This T cell receptor beta chain appears in the sequencing data of a study of OX40 agonist ivuxolimab in advanced cancers. At the level of the whole study: Ivuxolimab, which targeted the costimulatory receptor OX40 (CD134), was an agonistic, fully human IgG2 monoclonal antibody. Intravenous ivuxolimab was administered to patients every 2 weeks at six dose levels: 0.01, 0.1, 0.3, 1.5, 3 and 10 mg/kg. Of the approximately 50 dose-escalation patients, hepatocellular carcinoma was present in roughly 19, melanoma in about 15, renal cell carcinoma in 9 and head and neck cancer in 9. In the dose-escalation cohort, nearly 85% of patients were male, and the mean age was around 60 years with a range of roughly 20 to 79. Patients were allowed to have had prior anti-PD-1, anti-PD-L1 or anti-CTLA-4 therapy, and 40% of the dose-escalation patients had been treated with checkpoint inhibitors. Partial responses were achieved by three dose-escalation patients, of whom one had hepatocellular carcinoma and two had cutaneous melanoma. The purpose of peripheral TCRbeta sequencing was to test whether ivuxolimab changed TCR sequence diversity and led to clonal T-cell expansion. The paper describes the monotherapy dose-escalation part (N of about 52 patients) of the phase I trial of ivuxolimab. Paper-wide results and their limitations: Antigen specificity was not determined for the clonally expanded peripheral T cells. In partial responders in the 0.1-3.0 mg/kg groups, normalized peripheral clonal expansion was found to be among the lowest, especially among CD8+ T cells. After ivuxolimab, CD8+ T cells had more expanded clones than CD4+ T cells on average. Clonal expansion of both CD4+ and CD8+ blood T cells was observed from baseline to week 6 at doses 0.1 to 3.0 mg/kg. Low levels of normalized T-cell clonal expansion were also seen in some patients who did not respond.

Points on this clone: Its target antigen remains unknown. No much larger clone exists at a distance of one base, and base qualities are not known.

CDR1 and CDR2 are drawn from the germline V gene: SGHDT, YYEEEE. The CDR3 has 14 amino acids, counting the end cysteine and phenylalanine. Of all the DNA, just the CDR3 is kept, 42 bases in frame from base 1. At the junction V is shortened by 5 bases and J by 3 bases, with 11 bases in between. The trial excluded patients who had a history of autoimmune disease or were on systemic immunosuppression. Peripheral blood for TCR sequencing was collected from all dose cohorts at baseline, on cycle 4 day 1, and on cycle 7 day 1. The samples were taken from a phase I, first-in-human, multicenter, open-label dose-escalation trial of ivuxolimab. Adults with locally advanced or metastatic head and neck squamous cell, hepatocellular, melanoma or renal cell carcinoma were enrolled in the trial. Before TCR sequencing, CD4+ T cells and CD8+ T cells from peripheral blood were sorted into separate populations. Genomic DNA was extracted from sorted cells for sequencing of the TCRbeta CDR3 region. The immunoSEQ Assay was used for sequencing of TCRbeta CDR3 regions. The clones in this table, taken by TCRdb from immuneACCESS, are in-frame only. Not every clone is retained; where verified, under half of the shortfall comes from an unresolved V gene, and the cause of the rest is unknown. Within this sample are 9,500 to 12,000 clones, with roughly 81% of them counted one time only. The top ten clonotypes cover roughly 32% of the sample.

The sequence is built from TRBV5-6 and TRBJ2-2; a tentative D match to TRBD1 spans 6 bases. This TCR was recovered from an adult with an advanced solid tumor such as melanoma, head and neck, liver or kidney cancer. This specimen was CD4+ or CD8+ T cells sorted from blood, taken in a trial of the OX40 agonist ivuxolimab. The CDR3 here reads CASSKGEYTGELFF. The DNA sequence reads TGTGCCAGCAGTAAGGGGGAGTACACCGGGGAGCTGTTTTTT.